Each of the 24 T cell receptor beta chains below was sequenced from the same sample in a study of cytomegalovirus exposure and HLA in healthy donors. Primers: 60 Vbeta forward and 13 Jbeta reverse. The data were produced by immunoSEQ multiplex PCR, yet TCRdb's version contains in-frame clones alone and is incomplete. This table holds about 160,000 clones, about 80% found once. The sample consisted of PBMCs. The receptors derive from a young man in good health and CMV-seropositive.

This clone appeared once. This sequence joins TRBV4-1 and TRBJ2-7; 7 nucleotides match TRBD2. Trimming at V came to 0 bases and at J to 3 bases, leaving 8 bases not matched to a gene. The CDR3 covers 16 residues. The germline gives CDR1 MGHRA, CDR2 YSYEKL. This CDR3 is CASSQDWASGVYEQYF. As DNA, the CDR3 is TGCGCCAGCAGCCAAGATTGGGCTAGCGGCGTCTACGAGCAGTACTTC.

Comments on this clone: At one end, the junction sequence differs from germline, possibly due to a read error. The chain carries TRBV7-8 and TRBJ1-5; the D is unclear. This CDR3 has 13 amino acids. Germline V gene sequence: CDR1 SGHVS, CDR2 FQNEAQ. The CDR3 DNA reads TGTGCCAGCAGCCAGAGCCCAGACAAGCCACAGCATTTT. This gives the protein CASSQSPDKPQHF.

The chain has TRBV29-1 and TRBJ2-2; D might be TRBD2 (5 bases). Trimming took 3 bases from V and 9 from J, leaving 14 bases between them. The CDR3 is made up of 13 amino acids. The germline V gene has CDR1 SQVTM and CDR2 ANQGSEA. The CDR3 sequence is CSVDNPAGRELFF. The CDR3 nucleotides are TGCAGCGTTGATAATCCTGCCGGGAGGGAGCTGTTTTTT.

The chain couples TRBV27 to TRBJ1-6; D possibly corresponds to TRBD1 (5 bases). V dropped 4 bases and J dropped 10 bases, with 8 bases sitting between them. In germline, CDR1 is MNHEY, CDR2 SMNVEV (reference sequence). There are 12 residues in the CDR3. CDR3 DNA: TGTGCCAGCAGTTCCAGGGTCTCACCCCTCCACTTT. It codes for CASSSRVSPLHF.

The V and J genes are TRBV12-5 and TRBJ2-5; 11 positions match TRBD2. The ends lost 2 bases at V and 6 bases at J; junction bases unmatched: 8. Germline V gene data show CDR1 as LGHNT and CDR2 as FRNRAP. The CDR3 covers 16 residues. CDR3 in DNA: TGTGCTAGTGGTTTGTTCCTAGCGGGGGGCGGGAAGACCCAGTACTTC. Translation gives CASGLFLAGGGKTQYF.

The V and J genes are TRBV7-9 and TRBJ2-3, with D possibly matching TRBD1 (6 bases). The germline CDR1 and CDR2 sequences are SEHNR and FQNEAQ (reference sequence). The CDR3 is 16 residues long. Between the trimmed V and J ends, which lost 1 base and 4 bases, there was a span of 15 bases. The CDR3 loop reads CASSLDTGSGPDTQYF. The CDR3 DNA follows: TGTGCCAGCAGCTTAGACACAGGGAGTGGCCCAGATACGCAGTATTTT.

This clone was found once. The rearrangement links TRBV7-2 to TRBJ1-4, with TRBD1 matching over 7 bases. V trimming: 8 bases; J trimming: 3 bases; junction bases outside the gene matches: 3. The V gene's germline CDR1 is SGHTA and CDR2 FQGNSA. This CDR3 is built from 13 residues. In DNA form, the CDR3 reads TGTGCCAGCTACGACAGGGCTAATGAAAAACTGTTTTTT. Amino acids: CASYDRANEKLFF.

This clone was detected only once. Its ends do not fully match the called genes, so a read error is possible. The chain links TRBV29-1 to TRBJ1-1, with a possible D match to TRBD1 (6 bases). This CDR3 comprises 14 residues. CDR1 is SQVTM, CDR2 ANQGSEA, per germline. CDR3: CSVAGRQGRAEDFF. The DNA of the CDR3 is TGCAGCGTTGCCGGACGGCAGGGGCGAGCTGAAGATTTCTTT.

The gene calls are TRBV28 and TRBJ1-6; D is perhaps TRBD1 (5 bases). The V end was cut by 3 bases, the J end by 9 bases, with 12 bases between. CDR3 length: 14 residues. Germline loops: CDR1 MDHEN, CDR2 SYDVKM. The DNA of the CDR3 is TGTGCCAGCAGTTTCACAGGCCCTCCTTCACCCCTCCACTTT. Protein product: CASSFTGPPSPLHF. The full variable domain, completed using reference TRBV28 and TRBJ1-6, is DVKVTQSSRYLVKRTGEKVFLECVQDMDHENMFWYRQDPGLGLRLIYFSYDVKMKEKGDIPEGYSVSREKKERFSLILESASTNQTSMYLCASSFTGPPSPLHFGNGTRLTVT.

This chain links TRBV7-2 with TRBJ1-1; D uncertain. Germline V lookup: CDR1 SGHTA, CDR2 FQGNSA. The CDR3 is 13 residues long. V lost 5 bases and J lost 1, with 8 bases in between. Here the CDR3 DNA reads TGTGCCAGCAGCCGAGCGACGAACACTGAAGCTTTCTTT. Its translation: CASSRATNTEAFF.

This clone was recorded a few times. The CDR3, as DNA: TGTGCCAGCAGCTTGAAGGTAGCGGGGGGCCCTGAGCAGTTCTTC. Encoded protein: CASSLKVAGGPEQFF. The genes are TRBV5-4 and TRBJ2-1; 10 bases map to TRBD2. The CDR3 sequence is 15 residues long. Germline CDR1 is SGHNT and CDR2 is YYREEE (reference sequence). V shed 1 base and J 9 bases; nucleotides not matched to a gene: 7.

Comments on this clone: Different DNA sequences within this sample yield the same CDR3. The genes are TRBV6-6 and TRBJ2-5; D is unclear. Per germline, CDR1 MNHNY and CDR2 SVGAGI (reference sequence). Trimming pared 0 bases from V and 1 base from J, leaving 6 bases between. The CDR3 is made up of 14 amino acids. CDR3 nucleotide sequence: TGTGCCAGCAGTTACTCTAATTCCCAAGAGACCCAGTACTTC. Amino acid sequence: CASSYSNSQETQYF.

The chain employs TRBV10-3 and TRBJ2-6; D perhaps matches TRBD1 (5 bases). Germline-derived CDR1 and CDR2 are ENHRY and SYGVKD. This CDR3 contains 18 residues. The V and J ends lost 2 bases and 1 base respectively, with 15 bases between them. The CDR3: CAISEVFAGKSGANVLTF. The CDR3 nucleotides are TGTGCCATCAGTGAGGTTTTTGCAGGGAAGTCTGGGGCCAACGTCCTGACTTTC.

This chain connects TRBV5-1 to TRBJ2-3; unclear D gene. Trimming removed 1 base at V and 7 bases at J, with 13 bases between. The germline V gene encodes CDR1 SGHRS and CDR2 YFSETQ. CDR3 length: 14 amino acids. CDR3 in amino acids: CASSLTTGVNTQYF. For the CDR3, the DNA is TGCGCCAGCAGCTTGACTACTGGCGTTAATACGCAGTATTTT.

This chain uses TRBV4-3 with TRBJ1-6; D ambiguous. Between the trimmed V and J ends, which lost 0 bases and 4 bases, there was a span of 7 bases. This CDR3 is 15 amino acids long. CDR1 is LGHNA, CDR2 YSLEER, per germline. CDR3 region: CASSQDAGYNSPLHF. CDR3 in DNA: TGCGCCAGCAGCCAAGACGCGGGGTATAATTCACCCCTCCACTTT.

This clone was counted a few times. V and J are TRBV29-1 and TRBJ2-5, with 8 bases that match TRBD1. The V gene end was trimmed by 6 bases and the J gene end by 6 bases; junction bases not matched to a gene: 3. In germline, CDR1 is SQVTM, CDR2 ANQGSEA. CDR3 size: 11 residues. CDR3 in amino acids: CSVGQGQTQYF. The CDR3 region has the DNA TGCAGCGTCGGACAGGGTCAGACCCAGTACTTC. Drawing the rest from reference TRBV29-1 and TRBJ2-5, the complete variable domain is SAVISQKPSRDICQRGTSLTIQCQVDSQVTMMFWYRQQPGQSLTLIATANQGSEATYESGFVIDKFPISRPNLTFSTLTVSNMSPEDSSIYLCSVGQGQTQYFGPGTRLLVL.

The gene calls are TRBV27 and TRBJ2-3, with 7 bases lining up with TRBD2. Trimming removed 1 base from V and 2 bases from J; junction bases left unmatched: 6. From germline, CDR1 is MNHEY and CDR2 SMNVEV (reference sequence). The CDR3 totals 16 residues. The CDR3 DNA is TGTGCCAGCAGTTTATATGTGGGGGGGACCACAGATACGCAGTATTTT. Translating it yields CASSLYVGGTTDTQYF.

The V and J genes are TRBV19 and TRBJ2-7; possible D gene TRBD1, 5 bases. CDR1 and CDR2 from the germline V gene are LNHDA and SQIVND (reference sequence). This CDR3 is 13 amino acids long. Trimming stripped 3 bases from V and 3 bases from J, with 9 bases between. The CDR3 nucleotides are TGTGCCAGTAGTATCCCCGACAGCTACGAGCAGTACTTC. This translates into CASSIPDSYEQYF.

This chain links TRBV7-9 with TRBJ2-1; the match to TRBD2 covers 12 bases. J lost 5 bases, V lost 4 bases, and 6 bases had no gene match. The V gene's germline CDR1 is SEHNR and CDR2 FQNEAQ (reference sequence). This CDR3 comprises 16 residues. The CDR3 sequence is CASSSPSGGDNNEQFF. CDR3 coding DNA: TGTGCCAGCAGCTCCCCTAGCGGGGGGGATAACAATGAGCAGTTCTTC.

The chain links TRBV5-1 to TRBJ1-3; D unresolved. CDR1 is SGHRS and CDR2 is YFSETQ in the germline V gene. The CDR3 length is 15 residues. V lost 3 bases, J lost 0 bases, and 10 bases lay in between. CDR3 loop: CASSSELNSGNTIYF. The DNA for the CDR3 is TGCGCCAGCAGCTCTGAACTTAACTCTGGAAACACCATATATTTT.

The V gene is TRBV14, the J gene TRBJ1-2; 12 bases match TRBD1. Germline V CDR1 and CDR2: SGHDN, FVKESK. This CDR3 is built from 16 residues. V lost 1 base, J lost 7 bases, and 7 bases stayed unmatched. The chain's CDR3 is CASSQVGGQGAFGYTF. CDR3 coding DNA: TGTGCCAGCAGCCAAGTCGGGGGACAGGGGGCTTTTGGCTACACCTTC.

The chain employs TRBV25-1 and TRBJ2-7; 11 positions match TRBD2. The trim removed 7 bases at V and 3 bases at J, leaving 11 bases unmatched. Germline lookup yields CDR1 MGHDK and CDR2 SYGVNS. The CDR3 consists of 16 residues. The CDR3 is CASTITGTSGYYEQYF. CDR3 in DNA: TGTGCCAGCACCATCACCGGGACTAGCGGCTACTACGAGCAGTACTTC.

The chain has TRBV7-6 and TRBJ1-4; TRBD1 matches 8 bases. The V gene's germline CDR1 is SGHVS and CDR2 FNYEAQ. The CDR3 totals 17 residues. Unmatched junction bases numbered 11, after V lost 1 base and J lost 7 bases. The CDR3, as DNA: TGTGCCAGCAGCTTAGTCGTCAGGGGGCAGTTGGGTGAAAAACTGTTTTTT. Translated: CASSLVVRGQLGEKLFF.

This rearrangement joins TRBV4-1 to TRBJ2-2, with D hard to call. Looked up from germline, CDR1 is MGHRA and CDR2 is YSYEKL. This CDR3 has 12 residues. Trimming removed 4 bases at V and 3 bases at J, with 3 bases between. The chain's CDR3 is CASSPDTGELFF. Here the CDR3 DNA reads TGCGCCAGCAGCCCGGACACCGGGGAGCTGTTTTTT.